This T cell receptor beta chain was found in a study of shared clonotypes between healthy human individuals. V lost 1 base and J lost 0, with 4 bases in between. CDR3 size: 14 residues. Germline CDR1 and CDR2: MNHNY and SVGAGI (reference sequence). This table comes from immunoSEQ multiplex PCR, and its TCRdb copy is limited to in-frame clones, with some not included. The data show some 2.3 million clones, with 85% to 95% seen just once and about 0.41% held by the top ten. This clone was detected a few times. This sequence joins TRBV6-6 and TRBJ1-5; no reliable D call. This receptor was identified in a man younger than 30 in good health. Some clones in this sample may be carry-over from other donors' samples. Material for sequencing was naive CD4+ T cells from PBMCs. This sample's subset: CD45RA+ positively selected. Here the CDR3 reads CASSYLNSNQPQHF. The CDR3, as DNA: TGTGCCAGCAGTTACTTAAATAGCAATCAGCCCCAGCATTTT.